This T cell receptor (beta chain) was observed in a study of Ad26.COV2.S vaccination and SARS-CoV-2 variants. General observations from the study: Vaccine and placebo groups showed comparable non-spike TCR breadth.

Documented treatment: approximately 18 received Ad26.COV2.S at low or high dose, single or two shots; about 5 received placebo; per-sample allocation not given. Samples came from day 63 after the first vaccine or placebo injection. In regard to this clone: Its antigen is as yet unknown.

With 5 bases clipped from V and 7 bases from J, the junction kept 13 bases outside the gene matches. Looked up from germline, CDR1 is SGHVS and CDR2 is FQNEAQ. The CDR3 extends over 16 amino acids. Assay: immunoSEQ multiplex PCR; the TCRdb copy retains only in-frame clones and omits some. The data show more than 250,000 clones, approximately 89% seen once. This receptor was taken from a person between 18 and 65 years old who received the Ad26.COV2.S COVID-19 vaccine or a placebo. Here the sequenced sample was peripheral blood, taken in a trial of Ad26.COV2.S vaccine versus placebo. The chain carries TRBV7-8 and TRBJ1-2, with 10 bases identical to TRBD1. The CDR3 loop is CASSPSIGQGGGGYTF. CDR3 sequence (DNA): TGTGCCAGCAGCCCCTCGATCGGACAGGGGGGAGGTGGCTACACCTTC.